The present T cell receptor (beta chain) was sequenced within a study of T cell repertoires in cytomegalovirus infection. Background on the study: In public TCR beta signatures, there were indications of both CMV infection and matching HLA type.

This CDR3 region has 12 residues. Trimming at V came to 8 bases and at J to 3 bases, leaving 4 bases not matched to a gene. Of note for this clonotype: The antigen is unknown.

TCRdb reprocessed the reads with MiXCR, giving one entry per CDR3 protein. The repertoire has fewer than 65,000 distinct CDR3 sequences, roughly 20% of them found once; the top ten carry 26%. General study points: The ex vivo response was dominated by HLA-C-restricted CMV-specific TCR beta clonotypes.

The sample was CD8+ T cells from cultured PBMCs, taken from culture after CMV antigen stimulation. The source of this sequence is a human donor in good health (CMV status not recorded). Some clones in this sample may be carry-over from other donors' samples. The chain carries TRBV12-3 or TRBV12-4 and TRBJ2-7, with 7 positions matching TRBD1. In DNA form, the CDR3 reads TGTGCCAGCGGACAGGCGTACTACGAGCAGTACTTC. Its translation: CASGQAYYEQYF.